The clone carrying this TCR beta chain was seen many times. Its antigen is unidentified. MiXCR, applied by TCRdb to the 5' RACE reads, yields one record per CDR3 protein. The sample consists of some 150,000 distinct CDR3 sequences, roughly 8.8% of them appearing once. This sample is part of a study of T cells after yellow fever vaccination. Study details: Preparation of fractions with low cell numbers was performed using SMART-Seq v4 Ultra Low Input. General observations from the study: Researchers noted that a small share of clonotypes showed up in both CD4 and CD8 compartments. In post-booster samples, most primary-vaccination clones reappeared (approximately 95% CD4, 88% CD8). Bulk-population clonotypes that are abundant could appear as contaminants in FACS-sorted repertoires.

This CDR3 spans 11 amino acids. Germline V gene lookup returns CDR1 SGHVS and CDR2 FNYEAQ. The V and J ends lost 7 bases and 7 bases respectively, with 9 bases between them. The sequence was collected from a young man who received the YFV17D yellow fever vaccine. This rearrangement joins TRBV7-6 to TRBJ2-3, with no clear D. This sample comprised CD8+ T cells sorted from PBMCs, obtained 45 days after the yellow fever booster vaccination. The CDR3: CASTEGYTQYF. As DNA, the CDR3 is TGTGCCAGCACCGAAGGTTATACGCAGTATTTT.